Listed below are T cell receptor beta chains from one sample, sequenced in a study of T cells after yellow fever vaccination. TCRdb redid the calling of the 5' RACE reads with MiXCR, one entry per CDR3 protein. The table includes 500,000 to 550,000 distinct CDR3 sequences, 20% to 25% detected once. Sequenced material: PBMCs, taken around 3 weeks after the first yellow fever vaccination. The source is a man aged 18 to 35 who received the YFV17D yellow fever vaccine. The CDR3 runs from the conserved cysteine through the conserved F or W. A D gene is named only where the DNA matches it firmly. A row's size may be missing; if present it is once, few, many or a size class.

D | size | J | V | length | DNA | CDR3
. | few | TRBJ2-3 | TRBV29-1 | 14 | TGCAGCCTTGGCTATCTAGGAGACACAGATACGCAGTATTTT | CSLGYLGDTDTQYF
. | few | TRBJ1-5 | TRBV7-9 | 14 | TGTGCCAGCAGCCCCGGGGCCGGAGATCAGCCCCAGCATTTT | CASSPGAGDQPQHF
. | . | TRBJ2-5 | TRBV5-6 | 13 | TGTGCCAGCAGCTTTGGGGTGAAAGAGACCCAGTACTTC | CASSFGVKETQYF
. | . | TRBJ1-1 | TRBV5-1 | 14 | TGCGCCAGCAGCCCCTCCGGGGGTGGGGTTGAAGCTTTCTTT | CASSPSGGGVEAFF
TRBD1 | . | TRBJ2-1 | TRBV28 | 16 | TGTGCCAGCAGTTTATTTTTTGCAGGGGGAAGCAATGACCAGTTCTTC | CASSLFFAGGSNDQFF
. | . | TRBJ1-2 | TRBV6-2/TRBV6-3 | 12 | TGTGCCAGCAGCCCGGGACTGGGTGGCTACACCTTC | CASSPGLGGYTF
. | . | TRBJ2-7 | TRBV4-1 | 16 | TGCGCCAGCAGCCAAGTGGCAGGGGTGGCGGGATACGAGCAGTACTTC | CASSQVAGVAGYEQYF
. | . | TRBJ1-5 | TRBV6-1 | 16 | TGTGCCAGCAGTCTCACTTTAGGGCGGGTAGATCGGCCCCAGCATTTT | CASSLTLGRVDRPQHF
. | once | TRBJ2-2 | TRBV28 | 14 | TGTGCCAGCACAGGGTCATCGAACACCGGGGAGCTGTTTTTT | CASTGSSNTGELFF
TRBD2 | . | TRBJ2-1 | TRBV28 | 20 | TGTGCCAGCAGTTTAACGGGCGCCGGGACTAGCGGGGGGTCGAGCGATGAGCAGTTCTTC | CASSLTGAGTSGGSSDEQFF
. | . | TRBJ2-1 | TRBV4-3 | 14 | TGCGCCAGCAGCCAAGACAGGATAGCAGATGAGCAGTTCTTC | CASSQDRIADEQFF
. | few | TRBJ1-2 | TRBV20-1 | 12 | TGCAGTGCTAGAGTACACGGGGTCGGCTACACCTTC | CSARVHGVGYTF
TRBD1 | many | TRBJ1-5 | TRBV7-2 | 15 | TGTGCCAGCAGGCCGACAGGGCGGAGCAATCAGCCCCAGCATTTT | CASRPTGRSNQPQHF
. | . | TRBJ1-6 | TRBV5-1 | 14 | TGCGCCAGCAGCACCGGGACGATGAATTCACCCCTCCACTTT | CASSTGTMNSPLHF
. | few | TRBJ1-2 | TRBV25-1 | 14 | TGTGCCAGCAGTGAATATACTCCCCTAGGGAGCTACACCTTC | CASSEYTPLGSYTF
. | few | TRBJ1-5 | TRBV3-1 | 13 | TGTGCCAGCAGCCGGGCCCTAGATCAGCCCCAGCATTTT | CASSRALDQPQHF
TRBD2 | few | TRBJ2-5 | TRBV12-3/TRBV12-4 | 15 | TGTGCCAGCACCCCTAGGGGAGGGTACGAAGAGACCCAGTACTTC | CASTPRGGYEETQYF
. | . | TRBJ2-3 | TRBV25-1 | 14 | TGTGCCAGCAGTCTTCAGACGGTCACAGATACGCAGTATTTT | CASSLQTVTDTQYF
. | . | TRBJ2-1 | TRBV27 | 14 | TGTGCCAGCAGTTCTCCTGGACAGTACAATGAGCAGTTCTTC | CASSSPGQYNEQFF
. | . | TRBJ2-5 | TRBV3-1 | 16 | TGTGCCAGCAGCCAAATGGCTTCCGGGGCCGTTTCGACCCAGTACTTC | CASSQMASGAVSTQYF
. | . | TRBJ2-7 | TRBV23-1 | 16 | TGCGCCAGCAGTCAATCACCGCAGGGGCCTACCTACGAGCAGTACTTC | CASSQSPQGPTYEQYF
. | few | TRBJ1-2 | TRBV6-1 | 14 | TGTGCCAGCCGCTTGGGACCAGAGGGAGCGGAGGACACCTTC | CASRLGPEGAEDTF
TRBD2 | . | TRBJ2-2 | TRBV7-2 | 17 | TGTGCCAGCAGCTTGGGCCTAGGGACTAGCGGCACCGGGGAGCTGTTTTTT | CASSLGLGTSGTGELFF
TRBD1 | few | TRBJ1-1 | TRBV12-3/TRBV12-4 | 14 | TGTGCCAGTCTCCCGGACAGGGTGAACACTGAAGCTTTCTTT | CASLPDRVNTEAFF
. | few | TRBJ2-1 | TRBV24-1 | 12 | TGTGCCACCAGTGATTTGGGGTCTGAGCAGTTCTTC | CATSDLGSEQFF
. | few | TRBJ1-2 | TRBV7-8 | 15 | TGTGCCAGCAGCTTAGGCCCAGGGCCAGACTATGGCTACACCTTC | CASSLGPGPDYGYTF
. | few | TRBJ1-1 | TRBV4-1 | 14 | TGCGCCAGCAGGAGACAGCTTACGAACACTGAAGCTTTCTTT | CASRRQLTNTEAFF